Below, 13 T cell receptor beta chains from the same sample are listed, as sequenced in a study of blood T cells in healthy people across ages. Primed by a sample-barcoded 5' primer and a J-beta primer mix, a second PCR proceeded for about 6 to 11 cycles. TCRdb passed the 5' RACE reads through MiXCR, listing each CDR3 protein once. The sample yields about a million distinct CDR3 sequences, 35% to 40% seen once. Sequences were obtained from blood. These TCRs come from a man aged 18 to 30 in good health.

Comment on this clonotype: Sequence at one end of the junction differs from germline and may be a read error. V is TRBV3-1 and J is TRBJ1-2; no clear D. CDR1 is LGHDT and CDR2 is YNNKEL in the germline V gene (reference sequence). The CDR3 has 13 residues. The CDR3 nucleotides are TGTGCCAGCAGCCAAGACCCAGCCTATGGCTACAGCTTC. Its translation: CASSQDPAYGYSF.

In its sample, this clonotype was seen many times. The chain carries TRBV10-3 and TRBJ1-2, with D uncertain. Trimming cost V 2 bases and J 5 bases, with 24 bases left between them. CDR3 length: 18 residues. Germline values: CDR1 ENHRY, CDR2 SYGVKD. CDR3 in amino acids: CAISEGEVDPSRTYGYTF. For the CDR3, the DNA is TGTGCCATCAGTGAGGGTGAAGTGGATCCGAGCCGCACATATGGCTACACCTTC.

The chain carries TRBV2 and TRBJ2-7; maybe TRBD2 (6 bases). Per germline, CDR1 SNHLY and CDR2 FYNNEI. Trimming shortened V by 8 bases and J by 2 bases, and 19 bases separated the two germline ends. CDR3 length: 15 residues. The CDR3 coding sequence is TGTGCCAGCTTTACGCGGGAAAGGGCACCCTACGAGCAGTACTTC. It yields the protein CASFTRERAPYEQYF.

This clonotype has just a few counts. The chain has TRBV29-1 and TRBJ2-7, with a weak D call TRBD2 (5 bases). Germline V lookup: CDR1 SQVTM, CDR2 ANQGSEA. The CDR3 spans 13 residues. Trimming removed 2 bases at V and 3 bases at J, with 11 bases between. CDR3 region: CSVEMAGSYEQYF. The CDR3 DNA is TGCAGCGTTGAAATGGCGGGCAGCTACGAGCAGTACTTC.

With respect to this clonotype: A much larger clone sits a single nucleotide away, making a read error possible. The rearrangement joins TRBV10-3 to TRBJ1-2, with D perhaps matching TRBD1 (5 bases). The germline V and J ends were trimmed by 6 bases and 7 bases, with 18 bases remaining between them. Germline V lookup: CDR1 ENHRY, CDR2 SYGVKD. The CDR3 spans 14 residues. CDR3 loop: CAIRDGPGNRGYTF. The DNA of the CDR3 is TGTGCCATCAGGGATGGGCCAGGGAATCGTGGCTACACCTTC.

This clonotype has just a few counts. A much larger clone lies a single base off, so this may be a read error. The V call is TRBV27, the J call TRBJ2-5, with D uncertain. CDR3 length: 13 residues. Trimming took 0 bases from V and 13 from J, leaving 15 bases between them. The germline CDR1 and CDR2 sequences are MNHEY and SMNVEV (reference sequence). The CDR3 nucleotides are TGTGCCAGCAGTTTATCCCCATCCGCCGAGCGGTACTTC. Translating gives CASSLSPSAERYF.

As regards this clonotype: At one end, the junction sequence differs from germline, possibly due to a read error. The J gene is TRBJ1-1, the V gene TRBV9; D is uncertain. Germline V gives CDR1 SGDLS, CDR2 YYNGEE. The CDR3 extends over 13 amino acids. CDR3 nucleotide sequence: TGTGCCAGCAGCGCTCGTATGAACCCTGAAGCTTTCTTT. Amino acid sequence: CASSARMNPEAFF.

V gene TRBV25-1 combines with J gene TRBJ2-1, with D uncertain. The closer fit of TRBJ2-7 to the DNA end suggests the J call may be wrong. The CDR3 is made up of 13 amino acids. Germline CDR1 reads MGHDK; CDR2 reads SYGVNS. DNA of the CDR3: TGTGCCAGCACTCCGGAGCCCCACAATGAGCAGTACTTC. Amino acid sequence: CASTPEPHNEQYF.

This clonotype was seen only a few times. The V and J genes are TRBV4-2 and TRBJ2-3; D may match TRBD1 or TRBD2 (5 bases each). Trimming removed 6 bases at V and 2 bases at J, with 15 bases between. Germline loops: CDR1 LGHNA, CDR2 YNFKEQ. The CDR3 is 15 residues long. This CDR3 is CASRAGTAITDTQYF. In nucleotides, the CDR3 is TGTGCCAGCAGAGCCGGGACCGCGATCACAGATACGCAGTATTTT.

The rearrangement links TRBV9 to TRBJ1-2; possibly TRBD1 for D (5 bases). This CDR3 has 19 residues. Germline V gene lookup returns CDR1 SGDLS and CDR2 YYNGEE. V lost 2 bases to trimming and J lost 7 bases, with 30 bases between them. Here the CDR3 reads CASSVARQGAGGWLGGYTF. The DNA for the CDR3 is TGTGCCAGCAGCGTCGCTCGGCAGGGAGCCGGCGGTTGGTTAGGTGGCTACACCTTC.

This clonotype was recorded only once. The rearrangement links TRBV12-3 or TRBV12-4 to TRBJ1-2; D not resolved. The length of the CDR3 is 15 residues. The V gene lost 5 bases and the J gene lost 0 bases, with 13 bases spanning the gap. Here the CDR3 DNA reads TGTGCCAGCAGTGGGAACACCGGCACTAACTATGGCTACACCTTC. Its translation is CASSGNTGTNYGYTF.

CDR3 nucleotide sequence: TGTGCCAGCAGTCCGGACAGGGGCCCCAGGTGGCCCCAGCATTTT. It codes for CASSPDRGPRWPQHF. This rearrangement joins TRBV7-2 to TRBJ1-5, with TRBD1 matching over 9 bases. This CDR3 spans 15 amino acids. CDR1 is SGHTA and CDR2 is FQGNSA in the germline V gene. V dropped 6 bases and J dropped 9; count of bases not matched to a gene: 12.

The chain employs TRBV6-5 and TRBJ1-6; the D gene is possibly TRBD1 (5 bases). Trimming cost V 5 bases and J 9 bases, with 8 bases left between them. The CDR3 covers 12 residues. Germline values: CDR1 MNHEY, CDR2 SVGAGI. The CDR3 region has the DNA TGTGCCAGCAGTGGGACCGGTTCACCCCTCCACTTT. This gives the protein CASSGTGSPLHF.